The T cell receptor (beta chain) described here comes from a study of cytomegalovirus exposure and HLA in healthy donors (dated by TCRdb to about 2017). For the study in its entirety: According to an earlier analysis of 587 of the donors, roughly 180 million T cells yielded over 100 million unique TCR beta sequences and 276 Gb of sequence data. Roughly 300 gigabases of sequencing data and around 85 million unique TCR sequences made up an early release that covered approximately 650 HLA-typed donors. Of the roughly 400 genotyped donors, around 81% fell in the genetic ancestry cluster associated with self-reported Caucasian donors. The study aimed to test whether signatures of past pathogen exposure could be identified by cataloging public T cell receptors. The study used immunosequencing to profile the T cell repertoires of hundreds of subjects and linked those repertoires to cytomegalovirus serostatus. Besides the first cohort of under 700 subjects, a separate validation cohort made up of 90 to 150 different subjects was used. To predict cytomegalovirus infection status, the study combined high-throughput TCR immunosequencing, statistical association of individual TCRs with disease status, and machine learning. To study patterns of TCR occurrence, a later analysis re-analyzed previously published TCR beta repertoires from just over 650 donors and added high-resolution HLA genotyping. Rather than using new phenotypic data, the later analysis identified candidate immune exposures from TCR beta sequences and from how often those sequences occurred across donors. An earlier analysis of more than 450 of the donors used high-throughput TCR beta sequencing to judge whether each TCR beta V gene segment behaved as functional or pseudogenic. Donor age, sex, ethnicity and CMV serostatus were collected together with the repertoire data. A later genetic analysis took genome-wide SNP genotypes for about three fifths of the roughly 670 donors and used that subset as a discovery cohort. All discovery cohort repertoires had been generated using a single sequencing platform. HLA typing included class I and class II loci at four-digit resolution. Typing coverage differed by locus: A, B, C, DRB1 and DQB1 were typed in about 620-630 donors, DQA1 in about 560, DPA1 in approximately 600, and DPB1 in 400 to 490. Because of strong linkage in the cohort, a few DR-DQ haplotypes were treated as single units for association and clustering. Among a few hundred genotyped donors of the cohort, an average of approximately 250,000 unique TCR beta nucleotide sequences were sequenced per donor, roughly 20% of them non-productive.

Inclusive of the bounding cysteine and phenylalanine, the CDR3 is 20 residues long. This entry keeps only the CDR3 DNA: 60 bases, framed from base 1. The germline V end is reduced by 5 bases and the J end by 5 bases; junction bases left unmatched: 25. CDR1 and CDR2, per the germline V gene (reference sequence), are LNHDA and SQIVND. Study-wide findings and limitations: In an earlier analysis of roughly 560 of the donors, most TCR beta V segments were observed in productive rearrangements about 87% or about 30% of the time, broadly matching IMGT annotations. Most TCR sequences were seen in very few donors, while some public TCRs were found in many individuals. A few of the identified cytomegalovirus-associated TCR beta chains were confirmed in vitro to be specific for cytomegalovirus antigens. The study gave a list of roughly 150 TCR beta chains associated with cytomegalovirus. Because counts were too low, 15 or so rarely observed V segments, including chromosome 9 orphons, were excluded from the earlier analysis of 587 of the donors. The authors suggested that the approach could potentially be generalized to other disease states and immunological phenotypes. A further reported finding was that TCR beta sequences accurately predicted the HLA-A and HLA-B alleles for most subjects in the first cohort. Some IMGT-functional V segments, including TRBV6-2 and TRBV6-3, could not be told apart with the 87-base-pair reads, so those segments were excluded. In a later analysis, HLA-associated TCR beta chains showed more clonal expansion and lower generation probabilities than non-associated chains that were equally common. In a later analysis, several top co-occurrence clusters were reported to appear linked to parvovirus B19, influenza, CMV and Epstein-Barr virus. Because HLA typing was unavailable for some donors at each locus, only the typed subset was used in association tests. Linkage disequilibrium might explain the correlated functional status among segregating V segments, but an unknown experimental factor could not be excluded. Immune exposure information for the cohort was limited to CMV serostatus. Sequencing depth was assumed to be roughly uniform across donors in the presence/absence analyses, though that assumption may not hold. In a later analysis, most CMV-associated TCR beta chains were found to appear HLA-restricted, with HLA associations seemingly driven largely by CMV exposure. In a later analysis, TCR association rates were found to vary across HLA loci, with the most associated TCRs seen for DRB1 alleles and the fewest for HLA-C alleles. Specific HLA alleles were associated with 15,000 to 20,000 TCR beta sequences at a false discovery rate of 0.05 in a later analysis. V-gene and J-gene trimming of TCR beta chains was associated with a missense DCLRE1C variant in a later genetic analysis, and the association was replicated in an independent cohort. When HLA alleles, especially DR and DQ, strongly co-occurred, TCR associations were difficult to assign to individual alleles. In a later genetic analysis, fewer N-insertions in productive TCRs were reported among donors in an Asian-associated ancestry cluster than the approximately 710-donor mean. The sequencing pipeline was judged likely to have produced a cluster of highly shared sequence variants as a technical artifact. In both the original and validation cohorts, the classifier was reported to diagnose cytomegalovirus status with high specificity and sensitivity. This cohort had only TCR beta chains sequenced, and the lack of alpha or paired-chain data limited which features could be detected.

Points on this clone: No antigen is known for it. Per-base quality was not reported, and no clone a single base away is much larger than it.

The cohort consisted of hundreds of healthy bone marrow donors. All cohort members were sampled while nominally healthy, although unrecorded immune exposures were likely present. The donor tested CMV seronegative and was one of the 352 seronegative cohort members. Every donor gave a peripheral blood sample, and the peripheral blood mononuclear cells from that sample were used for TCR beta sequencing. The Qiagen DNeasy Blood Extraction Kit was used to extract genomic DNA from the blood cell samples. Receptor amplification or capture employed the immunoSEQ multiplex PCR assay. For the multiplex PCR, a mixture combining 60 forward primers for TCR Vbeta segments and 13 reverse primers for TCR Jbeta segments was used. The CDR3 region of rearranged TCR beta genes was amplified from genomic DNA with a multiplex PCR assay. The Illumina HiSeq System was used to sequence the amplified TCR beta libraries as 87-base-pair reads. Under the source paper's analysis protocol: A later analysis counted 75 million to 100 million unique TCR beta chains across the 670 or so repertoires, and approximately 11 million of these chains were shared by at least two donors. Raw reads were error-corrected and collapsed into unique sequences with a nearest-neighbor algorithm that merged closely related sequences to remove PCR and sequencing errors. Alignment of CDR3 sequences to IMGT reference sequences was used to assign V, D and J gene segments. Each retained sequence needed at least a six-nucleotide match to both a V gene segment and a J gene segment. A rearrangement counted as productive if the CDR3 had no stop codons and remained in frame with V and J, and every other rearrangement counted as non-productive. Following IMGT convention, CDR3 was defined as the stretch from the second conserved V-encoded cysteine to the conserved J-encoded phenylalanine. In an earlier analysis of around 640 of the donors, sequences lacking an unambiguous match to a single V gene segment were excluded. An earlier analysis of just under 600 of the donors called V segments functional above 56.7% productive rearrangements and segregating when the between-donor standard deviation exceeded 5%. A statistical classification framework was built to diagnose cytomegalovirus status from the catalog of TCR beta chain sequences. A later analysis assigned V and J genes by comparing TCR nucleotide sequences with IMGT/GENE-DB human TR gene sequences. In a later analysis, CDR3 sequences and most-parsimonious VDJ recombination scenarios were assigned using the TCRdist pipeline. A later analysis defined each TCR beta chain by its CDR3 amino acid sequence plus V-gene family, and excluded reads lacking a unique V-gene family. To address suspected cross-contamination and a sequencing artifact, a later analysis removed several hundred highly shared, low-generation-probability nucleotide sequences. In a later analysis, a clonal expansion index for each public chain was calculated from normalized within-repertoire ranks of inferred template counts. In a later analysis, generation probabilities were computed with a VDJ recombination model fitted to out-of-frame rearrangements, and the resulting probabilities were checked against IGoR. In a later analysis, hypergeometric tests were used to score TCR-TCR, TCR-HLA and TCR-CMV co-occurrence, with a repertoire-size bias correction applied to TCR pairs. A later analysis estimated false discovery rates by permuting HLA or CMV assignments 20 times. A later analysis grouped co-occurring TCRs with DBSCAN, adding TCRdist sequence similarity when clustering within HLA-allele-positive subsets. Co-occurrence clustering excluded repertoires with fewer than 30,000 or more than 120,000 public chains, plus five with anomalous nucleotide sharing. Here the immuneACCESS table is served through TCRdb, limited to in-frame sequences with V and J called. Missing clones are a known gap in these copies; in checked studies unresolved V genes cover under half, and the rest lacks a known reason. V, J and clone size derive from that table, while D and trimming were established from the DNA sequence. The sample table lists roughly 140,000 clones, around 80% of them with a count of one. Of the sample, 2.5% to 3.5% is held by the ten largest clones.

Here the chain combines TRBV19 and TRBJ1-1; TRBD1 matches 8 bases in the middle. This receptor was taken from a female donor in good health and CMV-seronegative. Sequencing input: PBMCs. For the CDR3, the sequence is CASSSAVIGGTGVTGTEAFF. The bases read TGTGCCAGTAGTTCCGCGGTAATTGGGGGGACAGGAGTTACGGGGACTGAAGCTTTCTTT.